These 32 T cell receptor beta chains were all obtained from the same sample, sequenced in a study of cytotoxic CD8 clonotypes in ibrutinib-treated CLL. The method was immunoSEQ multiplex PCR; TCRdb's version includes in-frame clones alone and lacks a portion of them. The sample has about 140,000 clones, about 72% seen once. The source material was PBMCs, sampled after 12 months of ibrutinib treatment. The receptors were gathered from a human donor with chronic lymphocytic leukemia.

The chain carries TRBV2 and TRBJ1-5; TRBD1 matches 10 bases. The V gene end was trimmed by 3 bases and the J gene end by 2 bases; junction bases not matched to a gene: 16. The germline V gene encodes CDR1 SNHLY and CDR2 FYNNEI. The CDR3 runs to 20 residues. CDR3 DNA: TGTGCCAGCAGTGATTGGTTGCCGGGACAGGGGTCGGGGGGCAATCAGCCCCAGCATTTT. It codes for CASSDWLPGQGSGGNQPQHF.

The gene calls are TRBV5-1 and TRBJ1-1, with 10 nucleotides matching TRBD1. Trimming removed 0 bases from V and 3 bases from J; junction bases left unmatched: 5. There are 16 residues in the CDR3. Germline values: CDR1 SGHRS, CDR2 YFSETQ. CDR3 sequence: CASSLVGTGVYTEAFF. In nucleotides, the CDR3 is TGCGCCAGCAGCTTGGTAGGGACAGGGGTATACACTGAAGCTTTCTTT.

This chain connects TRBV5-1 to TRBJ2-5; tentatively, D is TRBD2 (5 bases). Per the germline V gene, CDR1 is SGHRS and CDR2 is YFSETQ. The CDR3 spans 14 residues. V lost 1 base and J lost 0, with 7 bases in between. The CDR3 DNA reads TGCGCCAGCAGCTTGTCGGGAAACCAAGAGACCCAGTACTTC. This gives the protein CASSLSGNQETQYF.

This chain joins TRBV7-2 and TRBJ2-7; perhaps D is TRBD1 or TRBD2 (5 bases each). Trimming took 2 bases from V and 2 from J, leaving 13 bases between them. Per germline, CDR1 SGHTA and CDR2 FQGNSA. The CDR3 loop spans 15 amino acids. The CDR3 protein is CASSLMLGPTYEQYF. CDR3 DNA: TGTGCCAGCAGCTTAATGTTGGGACCGACCTACGAGCAGTACTTC.

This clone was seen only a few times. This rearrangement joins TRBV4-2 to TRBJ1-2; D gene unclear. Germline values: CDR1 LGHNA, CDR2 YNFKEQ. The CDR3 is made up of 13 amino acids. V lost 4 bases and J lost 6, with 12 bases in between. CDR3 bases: TGTGCCAGCAGCCTGCCGGGCGCCGATGGCTACACCTTC. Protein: CASSLPGADGYTF.

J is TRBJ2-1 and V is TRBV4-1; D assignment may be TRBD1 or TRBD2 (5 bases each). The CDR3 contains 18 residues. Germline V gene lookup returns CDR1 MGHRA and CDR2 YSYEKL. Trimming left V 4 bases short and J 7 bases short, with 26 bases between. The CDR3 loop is CASSPRVLQPGTKNEQFF. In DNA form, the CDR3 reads TGCGCCAGCAGCCCACGCGTATTACAACCCGGGACCAAGAATGAGCAGTTCTTC.

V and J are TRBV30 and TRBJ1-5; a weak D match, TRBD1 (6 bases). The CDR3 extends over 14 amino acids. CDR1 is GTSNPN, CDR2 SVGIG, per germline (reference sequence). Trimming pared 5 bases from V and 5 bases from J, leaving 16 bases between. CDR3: CAWPTGGGDQPQHF. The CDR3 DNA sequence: TGTGCCTGGCCTACGGGGGGGGGCGATCAGCCCCAGCATTTT.

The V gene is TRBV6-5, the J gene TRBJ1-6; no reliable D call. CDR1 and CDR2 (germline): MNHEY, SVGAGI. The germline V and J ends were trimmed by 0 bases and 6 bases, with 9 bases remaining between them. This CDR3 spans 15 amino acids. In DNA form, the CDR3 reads TGTGCCAGCAGTTACTCGATGGTCAGTAATTCACCCCTCCACTTT. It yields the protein CASSYSMVSNSPLHF.

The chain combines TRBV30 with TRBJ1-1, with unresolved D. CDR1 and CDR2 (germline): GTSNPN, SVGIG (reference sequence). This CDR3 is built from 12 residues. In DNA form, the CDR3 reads TGTTCGGGTTGTCGTCAGAACACTGAAGCTTTCTTT. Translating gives CSGCRQNTEAFF.

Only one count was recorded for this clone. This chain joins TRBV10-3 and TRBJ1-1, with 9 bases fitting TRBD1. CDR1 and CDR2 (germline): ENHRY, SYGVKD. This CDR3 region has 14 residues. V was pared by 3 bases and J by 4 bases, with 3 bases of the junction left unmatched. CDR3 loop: CAISDLTGGTEAFF. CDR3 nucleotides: TGTGCCATCAGTGACTTGACAGGGGGCACTGAAGCTTTCTTT.

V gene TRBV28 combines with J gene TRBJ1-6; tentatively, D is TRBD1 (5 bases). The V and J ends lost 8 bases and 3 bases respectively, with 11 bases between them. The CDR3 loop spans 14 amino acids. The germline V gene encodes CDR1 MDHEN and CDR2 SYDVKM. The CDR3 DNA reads TGTGCCAGCGGGAGGGGCTACTATAATTCACCCCTCCACTTT. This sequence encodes CASGRGYYNSPLHF.

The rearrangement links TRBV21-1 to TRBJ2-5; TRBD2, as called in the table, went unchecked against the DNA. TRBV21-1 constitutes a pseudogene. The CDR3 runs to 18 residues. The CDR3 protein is CASSLSGTSGITSETQYF. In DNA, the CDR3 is TGTGCCAGCAGCCTATCCGGGACTAGCGGGATTACGTCAGAGACCCAGTACTTC.

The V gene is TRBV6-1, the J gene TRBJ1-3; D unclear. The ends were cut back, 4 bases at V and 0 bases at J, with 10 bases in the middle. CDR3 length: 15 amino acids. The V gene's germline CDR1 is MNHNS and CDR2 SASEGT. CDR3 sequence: CASSGAVFSGNTIYF. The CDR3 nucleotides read TGTGCCAGCAGTGGGGCAGTGTTCTCTGGAAACACCATATATTTT.

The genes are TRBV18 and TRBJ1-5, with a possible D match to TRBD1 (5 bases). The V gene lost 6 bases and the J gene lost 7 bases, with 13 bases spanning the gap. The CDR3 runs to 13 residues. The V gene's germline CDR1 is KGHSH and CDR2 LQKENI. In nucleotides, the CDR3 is TGTGCCAGCTCGCAGAGCAGGGAGCAGCCCCAGCATTTT. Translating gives CASSQSREQPQHF.

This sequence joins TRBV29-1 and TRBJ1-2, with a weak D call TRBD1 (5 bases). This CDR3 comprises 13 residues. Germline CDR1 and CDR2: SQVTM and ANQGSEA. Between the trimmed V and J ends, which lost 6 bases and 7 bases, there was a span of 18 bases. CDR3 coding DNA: TGCAGCGTCCCGGGACCACGAGAGGGTGGCTACACCTTC. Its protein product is CSVPGPREGGYTF.

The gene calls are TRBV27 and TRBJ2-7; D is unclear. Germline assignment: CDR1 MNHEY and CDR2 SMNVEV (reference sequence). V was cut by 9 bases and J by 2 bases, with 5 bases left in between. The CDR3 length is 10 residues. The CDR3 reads CASIPYEQYF. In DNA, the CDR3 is TGTGCCAGTATCCCCTACGAGCAGTACTTC.

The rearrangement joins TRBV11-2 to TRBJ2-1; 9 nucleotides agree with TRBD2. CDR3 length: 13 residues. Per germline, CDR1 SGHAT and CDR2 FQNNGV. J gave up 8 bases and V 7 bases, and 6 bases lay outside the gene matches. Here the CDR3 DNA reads TGTGCCAGCACCGGACTAGCGTTACATGAGCAGTTCTTC. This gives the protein CASTGLALHEQFF.

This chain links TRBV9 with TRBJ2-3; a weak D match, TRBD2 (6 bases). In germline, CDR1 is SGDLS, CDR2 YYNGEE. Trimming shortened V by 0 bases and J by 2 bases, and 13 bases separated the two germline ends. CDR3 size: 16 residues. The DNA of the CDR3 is TGTGCCAGCAGCGTAGAGGGAGGAGGCCCCACAGATACGCAGTATTTT. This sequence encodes CASSVEGGGPTDTQYF. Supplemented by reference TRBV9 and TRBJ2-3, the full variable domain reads DSGVTQTPKHLITATGQRVTLRCSPRSGDLSVYWYQQSLDQGLQFLIQYYNGEERAKGNILERFSAQQFPDLHSELNLSSLELGDSALYFCASSVEGGGPTDTQYFGPGTRLTVL.

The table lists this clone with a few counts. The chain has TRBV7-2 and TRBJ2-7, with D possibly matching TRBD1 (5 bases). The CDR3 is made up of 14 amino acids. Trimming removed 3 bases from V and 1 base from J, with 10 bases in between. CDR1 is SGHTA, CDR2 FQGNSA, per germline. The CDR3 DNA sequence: TGTGCCAGCAGCTTTCGGCAGGGATCCTACGAGCAGTACTTC. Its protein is CASSFRQGSYEQYF.

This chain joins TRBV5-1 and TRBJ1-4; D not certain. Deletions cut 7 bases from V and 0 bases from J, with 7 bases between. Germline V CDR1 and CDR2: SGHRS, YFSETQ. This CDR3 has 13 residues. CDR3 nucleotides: TGCGCCAGCCGAGAGGCAACTAATGAAAAACTGTTTTTT. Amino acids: CASREATNEKLFF.

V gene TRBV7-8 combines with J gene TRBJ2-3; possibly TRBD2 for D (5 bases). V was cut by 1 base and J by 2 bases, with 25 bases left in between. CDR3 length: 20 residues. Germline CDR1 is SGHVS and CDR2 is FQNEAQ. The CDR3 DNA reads TGTGCCAGCAGCTTAGATTTGTGGTTGAGTGCGGGCGCTAACACAGATACGCAGTATTTT. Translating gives CASSLDLWLSAGANTDTQYF.

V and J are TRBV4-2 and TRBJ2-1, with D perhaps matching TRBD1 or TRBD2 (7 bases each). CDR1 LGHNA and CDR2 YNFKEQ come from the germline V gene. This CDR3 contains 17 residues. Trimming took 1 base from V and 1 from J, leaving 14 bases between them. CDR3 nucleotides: TGTGCCAGCAGCCAAGGACAGGGAGGGACTTCCTACAATGAGCAGTTCTTC. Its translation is CASSQGQGGTSYNEQFF.

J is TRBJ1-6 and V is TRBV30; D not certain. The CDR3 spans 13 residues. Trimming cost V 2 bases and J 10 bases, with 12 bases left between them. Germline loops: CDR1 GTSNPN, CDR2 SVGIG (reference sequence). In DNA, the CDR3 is TGTGCCTGGAGTATATCGGTAGGGTCACCCCTCCACTTT. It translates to CAWSISVGSPLHF.

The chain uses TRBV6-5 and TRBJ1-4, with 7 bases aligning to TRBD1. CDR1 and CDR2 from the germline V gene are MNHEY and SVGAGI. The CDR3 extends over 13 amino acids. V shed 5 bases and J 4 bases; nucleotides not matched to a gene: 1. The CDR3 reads CASSGTVNEKLFF. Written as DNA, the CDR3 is TGTGCCAGCAGTGGGACAGTTAATGAAAAACTGTTTTTT.

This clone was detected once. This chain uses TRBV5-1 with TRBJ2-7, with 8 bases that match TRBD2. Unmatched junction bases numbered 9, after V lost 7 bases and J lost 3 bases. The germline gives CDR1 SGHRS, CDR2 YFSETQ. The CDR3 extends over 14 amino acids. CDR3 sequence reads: CASSPERGHYEQYF. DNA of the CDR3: TGCGCCAGCTCCCCGGAGCGGGGGCACTACGAGCAGTACTTC.

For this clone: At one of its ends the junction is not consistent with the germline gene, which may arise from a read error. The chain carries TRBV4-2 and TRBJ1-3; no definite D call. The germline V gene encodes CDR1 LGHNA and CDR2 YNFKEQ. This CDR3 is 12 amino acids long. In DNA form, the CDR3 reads TGTGCCAGCAGGCAAGAGGGAAACACCATATATTTT. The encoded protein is CASRQEGNTIYF.

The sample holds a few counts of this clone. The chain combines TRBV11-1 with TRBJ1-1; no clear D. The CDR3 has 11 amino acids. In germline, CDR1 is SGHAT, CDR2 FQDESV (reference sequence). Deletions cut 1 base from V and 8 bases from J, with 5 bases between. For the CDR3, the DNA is TGTGCCAGCAGCTTAGGGAAAGAAGCTTTCTTT. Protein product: CASSLGKEAFF. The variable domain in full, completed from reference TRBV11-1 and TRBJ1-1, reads EAEVAQSPRYKITEKSQAVAFWCDPISGHATLYWYRQILGQGPELLVQFQDESVVDDSQLPKDRFSAERLKGVDSTLKIQPAELGDSAMYLCASSLGKEAFFGQGTRLTVV.

The CDR3 DNA follows: TGTGCCACCCGCTTGACTAGCGGGACCTACGAGCAGTACTTC. Its protein is CATRLTSGTYEQYF. The chain uses TRBV2 and TRBJ2-5, with 11 positions matching TRBD2. The J call is in doubt because the DNA end fits TRBJ2-7 better. Germline loops: CDR1 SNHLY, CDR2 FYNNEI. The CDR3 extends over 14 amino acids.

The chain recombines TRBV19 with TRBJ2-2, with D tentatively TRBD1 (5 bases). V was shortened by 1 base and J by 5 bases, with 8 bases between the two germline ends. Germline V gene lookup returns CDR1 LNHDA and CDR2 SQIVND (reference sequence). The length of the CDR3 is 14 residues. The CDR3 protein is CASSIVGQTGELFF. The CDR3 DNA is TGTGCCAGTAGTATAGTGGGGCAGACCGGGGAGCTGTTTTTT.

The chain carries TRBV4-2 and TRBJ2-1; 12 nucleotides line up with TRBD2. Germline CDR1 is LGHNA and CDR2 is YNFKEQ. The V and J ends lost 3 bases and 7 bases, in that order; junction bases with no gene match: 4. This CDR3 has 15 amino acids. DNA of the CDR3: TGTGCCAGCAGCCAGACTAGCGGGAGCGGGAATGAGCAGTTCTTC. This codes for CASSQTSGSGNEQFF.

CDR3 coding DNA: TGTGCCAGCAGCTTAAATCTCCGGGGCGGGGGATTGAGTGAGCAGTTCTTC. It codes for CASSLNLRGGGLSEQFF. The chain uses TRBV7-3 and TRBJ2-1, with 7 bases identical to TRBD2. The V gene end was trimmed by 1 base and the J gene end by 9 bases; junction bases not matched to a gene: 15. CDR3 length equals 17 residues. Germline V gene data show CDR1 as SGHTA and CDR2 as FQGTGA.

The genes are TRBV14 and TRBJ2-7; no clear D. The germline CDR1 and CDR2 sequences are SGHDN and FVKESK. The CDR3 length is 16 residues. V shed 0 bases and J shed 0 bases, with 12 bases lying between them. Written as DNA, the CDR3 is TGTGCCAGCAGCCAAGACCCCCCAGGCTCCTCCTACGAGCAGTACTTC. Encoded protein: CASSQDPPGSSYEQYF.